The clone carrying this TCR beta chain was counted between two and nine times. This entry is derived from a study of shared clonotypes between healthy human individuals. Study in general: Per donor, CD8 memory used one plate, CD8 naive used two, CD4 memory used three and CD4 naive used three.

This table comes from immunoSEQ multiplex PCR, and its TCRdb copy is limited to in-frame clones, with some not included. The sample comprises about 660,000 clones, roughly 70% of which are singletons, and approximately 1.8% rests with the top ten. V lost 8 bases, J lost 6 bases, and 11 bases stayed unmatched. CDR1 and CDR2 from the germline V gene are MNHNS and SASEGT. CDR3 length: 15 amino acids. V and J are TRBV6-1 and TRBJ2-1, with 9 bases matching TRBD2. The receptor was derived from a woman aged 30 to 39 in good health. The sequenced material came from memory CD4+ T cells sorted from blood. Subset of the sample: CD45RA-negative fraction. Here the CDR3 reads CASPSLAGASNEQFF. The DNA for the CDR3 is TGTGCCAGCCCCTCCTTAGCGGGAGCATCCAATGAGCAGTTCTTC.